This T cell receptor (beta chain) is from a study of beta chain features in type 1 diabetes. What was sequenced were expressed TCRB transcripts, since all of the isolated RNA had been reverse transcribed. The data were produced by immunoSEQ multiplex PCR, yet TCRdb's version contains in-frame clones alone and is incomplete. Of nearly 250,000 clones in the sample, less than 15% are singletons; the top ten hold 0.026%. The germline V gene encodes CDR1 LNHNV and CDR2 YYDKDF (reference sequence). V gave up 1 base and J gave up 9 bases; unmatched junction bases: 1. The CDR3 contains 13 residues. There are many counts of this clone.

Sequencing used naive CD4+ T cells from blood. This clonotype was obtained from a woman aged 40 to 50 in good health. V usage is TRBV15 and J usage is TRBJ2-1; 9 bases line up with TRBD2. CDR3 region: CATSRGLAAEQFF. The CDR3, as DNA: TGTGCCACCAGCAGAGGACTAGCGGCTGAGCAGTTCTTC.